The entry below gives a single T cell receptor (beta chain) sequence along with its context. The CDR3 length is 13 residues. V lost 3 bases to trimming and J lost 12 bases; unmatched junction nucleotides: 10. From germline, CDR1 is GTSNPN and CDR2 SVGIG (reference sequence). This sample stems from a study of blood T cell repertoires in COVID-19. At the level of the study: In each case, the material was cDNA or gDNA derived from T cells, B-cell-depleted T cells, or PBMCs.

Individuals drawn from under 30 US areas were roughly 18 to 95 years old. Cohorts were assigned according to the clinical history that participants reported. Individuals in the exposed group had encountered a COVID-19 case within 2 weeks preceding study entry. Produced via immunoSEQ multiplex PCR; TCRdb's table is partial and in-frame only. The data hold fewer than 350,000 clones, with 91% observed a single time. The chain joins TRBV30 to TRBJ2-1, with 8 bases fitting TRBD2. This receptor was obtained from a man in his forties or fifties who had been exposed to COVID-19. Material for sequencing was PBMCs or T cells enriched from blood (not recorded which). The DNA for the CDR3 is TGTGCCTGGAGCTCAGGAGCGGGAGCGGGGCAGTTCTTC. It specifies CAWSSGAGAGQFF.